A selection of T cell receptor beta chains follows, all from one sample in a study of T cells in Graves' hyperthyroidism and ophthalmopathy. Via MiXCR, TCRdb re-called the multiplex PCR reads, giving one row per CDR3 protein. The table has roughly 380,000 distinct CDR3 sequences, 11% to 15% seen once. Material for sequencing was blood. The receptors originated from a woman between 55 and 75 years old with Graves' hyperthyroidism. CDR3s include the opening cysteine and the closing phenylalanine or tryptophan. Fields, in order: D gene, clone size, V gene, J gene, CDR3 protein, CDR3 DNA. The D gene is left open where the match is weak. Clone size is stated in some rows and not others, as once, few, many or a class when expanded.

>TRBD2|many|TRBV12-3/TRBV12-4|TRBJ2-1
CASSPRLAGGLGNEQFF
TGTGCCAGCAGTCCACGACTAGCGGGAGGGTTGGGCAATGAGCAGTTCTTC
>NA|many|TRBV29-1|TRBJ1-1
CSVVDSEAFF
TGCAGCGTCGTCGACAGTGAAGCTTTCTTT
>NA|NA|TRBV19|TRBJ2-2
CASSIRGATGELFF
TGTGCCAGTAGTATACGGGGGGCGACCGGGGAGCTGTTTTTT
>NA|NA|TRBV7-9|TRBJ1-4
CASSSPQALNEKLFF
TGTGCCAGCAGCAGCCCACAGGCCCTAAATGAAAAACTGTTTTTT
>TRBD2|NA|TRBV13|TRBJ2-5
CASSATGGETQYF
TGTGCCAGCAGCGCAACGGGGGGAGAGACCCAGTACTTC
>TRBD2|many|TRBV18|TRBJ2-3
CASSPEQGLVSDTQYF
TGTGCCAGCTCACCCGAACAGGGACTAGTCTCAGATACGCAGTATTTT
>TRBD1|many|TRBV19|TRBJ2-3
CASKWGQGEDTQYF
TGTGCCAGTAAATGGGGACAGGGCGAAGATACGCAGTATTTT
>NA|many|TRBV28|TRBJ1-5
CASRKYQPQHF
TGTGCCAGCAGGAAATATCAGCCCCAGCATTTT
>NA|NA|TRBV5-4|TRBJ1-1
CASSPAPSSMNTEAFF
TGTGCCAGCAGCCCGGCGCCAAGTTCAATGAACACTGAAGCTTTCTTT
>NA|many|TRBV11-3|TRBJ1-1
CASSLGGLNTEAFF
TGTGCCAGCAGCTTAGGGGGCCTTAACACTGAAGCTTTCTTT
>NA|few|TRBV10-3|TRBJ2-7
CAISETSEQYF
TGTGCCATCAGTGAGACTAGCGAGCAGTACTTC
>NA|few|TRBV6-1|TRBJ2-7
CASRPPSSQGYEQYF
TGTGCCAGCAGGCCTCCGTCCAGCCAGGGCTACGAGCAGTACTTC
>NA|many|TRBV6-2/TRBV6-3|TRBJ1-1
CASSSGVGAFF
TGTGCCAGCAGTTCGGGGGTAGGCGCTTTCTTT
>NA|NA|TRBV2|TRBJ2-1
CASSEAGDEQFF
TGTGCCAGCAGTGAAGCGGGCGATGAGCAGTTCTTC
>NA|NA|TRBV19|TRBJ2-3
CASSSFVAEAGDTQYF
TGTGCCAGTAGCTCCTTCGTGGCGGAGGCGGGAGATACGCAGTATTTT
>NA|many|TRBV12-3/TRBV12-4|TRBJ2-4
CASSLGQGNIQYF
TGTGCCAGCAGTTTAGGTCAGGGTAACATTCAGTACTTC
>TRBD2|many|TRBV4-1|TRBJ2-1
CASSPLAGGPFNEQFF
TGCGCCAGCAGCCCCTTAGCGGGAGGGCCGTTCAATGAGCAGTTCTTC
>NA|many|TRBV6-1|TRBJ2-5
CASSYAAETQYF
TGTGCCAGCAGTTACGCGGCTGAGACCCAGTACTTC
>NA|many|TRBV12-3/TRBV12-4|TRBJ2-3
CASTRGLIDTDTQYF
TGTGCCAGCACCCGGGGTCTAATCGACACAGATACGCAGTATTTT
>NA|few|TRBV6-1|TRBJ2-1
CASSWAVNEQFF
TGTGCCAGCAGTTGGGCTGTTAATGAGCAGTTCTTC
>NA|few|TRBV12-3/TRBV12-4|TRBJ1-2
CASSWGAYGYTF
TGTGCCAGCAGTTGGGGAGCCTATGGCTACACCTTC
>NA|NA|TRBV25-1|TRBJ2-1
CASSEDGRAGYNEQFF
TGTGCCAGCAGTGAAGACGGCAGGGCCGGCTACAATGAGCAGTTCTTC
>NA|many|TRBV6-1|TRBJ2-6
CASRQFSGANVLTF
TGTGCCAGCAGACAGTTCTCTGGGGCCAACGTCCTGACTTTC
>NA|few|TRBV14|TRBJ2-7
CASSPHPGEQYF
TGTGCCAGCAGCCCCCATCCTGGGGAGCAGTACTTC
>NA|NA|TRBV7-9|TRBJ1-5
CASSLDREVGPQHF
TGTGCCAGCAGCTTAGATCGGGAGGTAGGGCCCCAGCATTTT
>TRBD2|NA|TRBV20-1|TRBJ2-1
CSAISGTSGRNEQFF
TGCAGTGCTATCTCTGGGACTAGCGGGCGCAATGAGCAGTTCTTC
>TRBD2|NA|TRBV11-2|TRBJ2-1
CASSLESGSRNEQFF
TGTGCCAGCAGCTTAGAAAGCGGGAGTAGAAATGAGCAGTTCTTC
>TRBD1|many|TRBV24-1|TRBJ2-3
CATSDRTGLGTDTQYF
TGTGCCACCAGTGACCGGACAGGGTTGGGCACAGATACGCAGTATTTT
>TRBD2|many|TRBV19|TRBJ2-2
CASSARTSGRDNTGELFF
TGTGCCAGTAGTGCCCGGACTAGCGGGAGAGATAATACCGGGGAGCTGTTTTTT
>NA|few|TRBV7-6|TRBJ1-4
CASSLGRARATNEKLFF
TGTGCCAGCAGCTTAGGGCGGGCGAGAGCAACTAATGAAAAACTGTTTTTT
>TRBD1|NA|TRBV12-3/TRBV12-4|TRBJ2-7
CASSGGTGGTYEQYF
TGTGCCAGCAGTGGGGGGACAGGGGGTACCTACGAGCAGTACTTC
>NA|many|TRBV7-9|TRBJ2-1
CASSFSATVGYHEQFF
TGTGCCAGCAGCTTTTCTGCGACTGTGGGGTATCATGAGCAGTTCTTC
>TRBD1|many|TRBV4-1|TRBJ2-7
CASSPTGQASYEQYF
TGCGCCAGCAGCCCCACCGGACAGGCTTCCTACGAGCAGTACTTC
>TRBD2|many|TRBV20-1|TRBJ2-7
CSARGTSGRVMYEQYF
TGCAGTGCTAGAGGGACTAGCGGGAGGGTCATGTACGAGCAGTACTTC
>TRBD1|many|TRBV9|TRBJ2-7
CASSVAGTGGEQYF
TGTGCCAGCAGCGTAGCTGGGACAGGGGGGGAGCAGTACTTC
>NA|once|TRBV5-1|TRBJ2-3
CASSLAGGDGTDTQYF
TGCGCCAGCAGCTTGGCCGGAGGAGACGGCACAGATACGCAGTATTTT
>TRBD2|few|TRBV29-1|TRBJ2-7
CSVLGTSGYYEQYF
TGCAGCGTACTTGGGACTAGCGGATACTACGAGCAGTACTTC
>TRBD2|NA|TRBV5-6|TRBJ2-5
CASSFMGLAGGPSQETQYF
TGTGCCAGCAGCTTCATGGGACTAGCGGGAGGGCCCTCCCAAGAGACCCAGTACTTC
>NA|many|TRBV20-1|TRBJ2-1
CSARRTATNEQFF
TGCAGTGCCAGAAGGACAGCCACCAATGAGCAGTTCTTC
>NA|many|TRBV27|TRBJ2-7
CASSLSAPNEQYF
TGTGCCAGCAGTTTATCCGCCCCTAACGAGCAGTACTTC
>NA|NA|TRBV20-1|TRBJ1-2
CSARPEGQNYGYTF
TGCAGTGCTAGGCCAGAGGGGCAAAACTATGGCTACACCTTC
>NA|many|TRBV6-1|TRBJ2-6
CASSEGTSGANVLTF
TGTGCCAGCAGTGAAGGGACTTCTGGGGCCAACGTCCTGACTTTC
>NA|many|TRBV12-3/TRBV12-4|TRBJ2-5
CASSLVAAGAYETQYF
TGTGCCAGCAGTTTAGTGGCGGCGGGGGCGTACGAGACCCAGTACTTC
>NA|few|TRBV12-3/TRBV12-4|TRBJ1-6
CASTKTAMDSPLHF
TGTGCCAGCACCAAGACAGCTATGGATTCACCCCTCCACTTT
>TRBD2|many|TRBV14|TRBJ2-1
CASSHVRTSGMNEQFF
TGTGCCAGCAGCCATGTTCGGACTAGCGGTATGAATGAGCAGTTCTTC
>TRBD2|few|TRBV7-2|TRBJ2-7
CASSLDWTSGSYEQYF
TGTGCCAGCAGCTTAGATTGGACTAGCGGATCCTACGAGCAGTACTTC
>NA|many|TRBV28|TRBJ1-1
CASSERGTEAFF
TGTGCCAGCAGCGAAAGGGGTACTGAAGCTTTCTTT
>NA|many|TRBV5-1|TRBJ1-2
CASRSAIYGYTF
TGCGCCAGCAGGTCGGCAATCTATGGCTACACCTTC
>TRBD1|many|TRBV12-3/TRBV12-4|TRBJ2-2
CASSFTGGTNTGELFF
TGTGCCAGCAGTTTCACAGGGGGCACGAACACCGGGGAGCTGTTTTTT
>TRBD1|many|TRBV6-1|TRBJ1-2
CASSWDRGVGGYTF
TGTGCCAGCAGTTGGGACAGGGGGGTAGGGGGCTACACCTTC
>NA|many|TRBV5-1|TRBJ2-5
CASRLTSGETQYF
TGCGCCAGCAGATTGACGTCGGGGGAGACCCAGTACTTC
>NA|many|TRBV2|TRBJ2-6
CASKGTGANVLTF
TGTGCCAGCAAAGGGACCGGGGCCAACGTCCTGACTTTC
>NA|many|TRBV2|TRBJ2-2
CASGGSGGELFF
TGTGCCAGCGGAGGGTCTGGCGGGGAGCTGTTTTTT